The T cell receptor (beta chain) under discussion was sequenced for a study of Graves' ophthalmopathy and Graves' hyperthyroidism. The germline gives CDR1 MNHEY, CDR2 SMNVEV (reference sequence). The CDR3 sequence is 13 residues long. The V end lost 6 bases, the J end lost 1 base, and 10 bases lay between the germline ends. With a duration under 3 months, ophthalmopathy in the donors showed moderate-to-severe activity, CAS ≥3 and NOSPECS ≥4. PBMCs were density-gradient isolated from around 11 ml fresh blood. Amplified material comprised TCR beta CDR3 regions derived from RNA transcripts. RT-PCR in the first round used HTBI primers; a second-round multiplex PCR followed. TCRdb reanalysed the multiplex PCR reads using MiXCR and keeps one entry per CDR3 protein. Of 200,000 to 250,000 distinct CDR3 sequences in the sample, 20% to 25% are singletons; the top ten hold 35% to 55%.

The TCR comes from a woman aged 50 to 65 with Graves' ophthalmopathy. Input material: peripheral blood. The genes are TRBV27 and TRBJ2-7; D perhaps matches TRBD1 (5 bases). CDR3 coding DNA: TGTGCCAGCAGCAGGGAAATTTCCTACGAGCAGTACTTC. Protein: CASSREISYEQYF.